This entry features one TCR beta chain sequence. The antigen is undetermined. This CDR3 has 19 amino acids. V shed 5 bases, J shed 1 base, and the junction held 16 bases outside the gene matches. In germline, CDR1 is SGHTA, CDR2 FQGTGA. These data are taken from a study of cytomegalovirus exposure and HLA in healthy donors. Study findings and constraints: Most CMV-associated TCR beta chains were later found to appear HLA-restricted.

The PCR employed 60 Vbeta primers together with 13 Jbeta primers. Authors' methods: Later, some 75 million unique TCR beta chains were counted in an analysis, and about 10 million of them were shared. The assay was immunoSEQ multiplex PCR, and TCRdb's table has in-frame clones only and misses some. Clone size and the V and J calls come from that table; the DNA yielded D and trimming. The profile shows 75,000 to 95,000 clones, around 77% of them singletons. The receptor's source is a man aged 50 to 60 in good health and CMV-seronegative. The specimen was PBMCs. The chain combines TRBV7-3 with TRBJ2-2; 7 nucleotides align to TRBD1. The CDR3 here is CASSLIPQGTPLNTGELFF. In DNA form, the CDR3 reads TGTGCCAGCAGCCTAATTCCACAGGGGACCCCATTGAACACCGGGGAGCTGTTTTTT.